Below, 3 T cell receptor beta chains from the same sample are listed, as sequenced in a study of T cell repertoires in cytomegalovirus infection. TCRdb recomputed calls from the reads with MiXCR, one row per CDR3 protein. The top ten clones hold about 12% of a sample with about 530,000 distinct CDR3 sequences, less than 30% of them seen once. Source material: PBMCs. These receptors originate from a human donor in good health (CMV status not recorded). Some clones in this sample may be carry-over from other donors' samples.

In its sample, this clonotype was seen a few times. The chain uses TRBV4-1 and TRBJ1-4, with D hard to call. Trimming took 1 base from V and 7 from J, leaving 13 bases between them. From germline, CDR1 is MGHRA and CDR2 YSYEKL. The CDR3 has 15 residues. DNA for the CDR3: TGCGCCAGCAGCCAAGGGCGGCGCCGTGGTGAAAAACTGTTTTTT. Amino acid sequence: CASSQGRRRGEKLFF.

Note on this clonotype: A clone one base away is much larger, so this may be a read error. In DNA, the CDR3 is TGTGCCAGCGGCCGGGGACTAGCGGGCACAGATACGCAGTATTTT. Translating gives CASGRGLAGTDTQYF. The chain has TRBV7-8 and TRBJ2-3; TRBD2 aligns across 11 bases. In germline, CDR1 is SGHVS, CDR2 FQNEAQ. The V gene end was trimmed by 8 bases and the J gene end by 1 base; junction bases not matched to a gene: 5. The CDR3 is 15 residues long.

The gene calls are TRBV7-4 and TRBJ2-7; maybe TRBD2 (6 bases). Germline values: CDR1 SGHVT, CDR2 SQSDAQ. The CDR3 length is 17 residues. V shed 2 bases and J shed 0 bases, with 17 bases lying between them. CDR3 residues: CASSLLSGGGSSYEQYF. The CDR3 DNA sequence: TGTGCCAGCAGCTTACTCAGCGGCGGAGGGAGCTCCTACGAGCAGTACTTC.